This TCR beta chain was recorded in a study of blood T cell repertoires in COVID-19. For the study at large: Nucleic acid was either cDNA or gDNA, and it came from T cells, B-cell-depleted T cells, or PBMCs.

In the source study's methods: Reference gene primers were amplified, and this amplification served to estimate nucleated cell counts. The assay was immunoSEQ multiplex PCR, and TCRdb's table has in-frame clones only and misses some. The DNA gave D and trimming, while V, J and clone size come from that table. Of 250,000 to 300,000 clones in the sample, about 76% were seen once. This CDR3 comprises 14 residues. J was trimmed by 3 bases and V by 3 bases; bases with no gene match: 1. CDR1 and CDR2 (germline): SGHRS, YFSETQ. The sequencing sample was made of peripheral blood. The sequence was collected from a woman between 55 and 75 years old with active or convalescent COVID-19. The genes are TRBV5-1 and TRBJ2-2; 8 bases fit TRBD2. The CDR3 is CASSSAGDTGELFF. The CDR3 bases are TGCGCCAGCAGCTCAGCGGGGGACACCGGGGAGCTGTTTTTT.